The rows below give T cell receptor beta chains drawn from one sample of a study of shared clonotypes between healthy human individuals. Profiling relied on immunoSEQ multiplex PCR, and the TCRdb table lists in-frame clones only, not all of them. The sample yields more than 2 million clones, around 93% seen once. Sequencing was done on a sample of naive CD8+ T cells from PBMCs. These receptor sequences come from a man aged 18 to 35 in good health. Some clones in this sample may be carry-over from other donors' samples. The CDR3 runs from the conserved cysteine through the conserved F or W. Fields, in order: D gene, J gene, clone size, V gene, CDR3 protein, CDR3 DNA. A D gene is named only where the DNA matches it firmly. Clone size is shown for a subset of rows, as once, few, many or a class of expanded clone.

d_call: .; j_call: TRBJ1-5; clone_size: few; v_call: TRBV7-2; cdr3_aa: CASSSGAGPQHF; cdr3_nt: TGTGCCAGCAGCTCGGGCGCTGGGCCCCAGCATTTT
d_call: .; j_call: TRBJ2-5; clone_size: .; v_call: TRBV15; cdr3_aa: CATLGTGRETQYF; cdr3_nt: TGTGCCACCCTTGGTACAGGTCGCGAGACCCAGTACTTC
d_call: TRBD2; j_call: TRBJ2-1; clone_size: .; v_call: TRBV7-9; cdr3_aa: CASSARSGNNYNEQFF; cdr3_nt: TGTGCCAGCAGCGCCCGTAGCGGGAACAACTACAATGAGCAGTTCTTC
d_call: .; j_call: TRBJ1-3; clone_size: .; v_call: TRBV28; cdr3_aa: CASSHLLSGSGNTIYF; cdr3_nt: TGTGCCAGCAGTCACCTTCTCTCAGGGTCTGGAAACACCATATATTTT
d_call: TRBD1; j_call: TRBJ2-5; clone_size: .; v_call: TRBV19; cdr3_aa: CASSMWDSQETQYF; cdr3_nt: TGTGCCAGTAGTATGTGGGACAGTCAAGAGACCCAGTACTTC
d_call: TRBD2; j_call: TRBJ2-7; clone_size: .; v_call: TRBV11-2; cdr3_aa: CASSLVAGGPHEQYF; cdr3_nt: TGTGCCAGCAGCTTAGTAGCGGGAGGGCCTCACGAGCAGTACTTC
d_call: TRBD2; j_call: TRBJ2-1; clone_size: .; v_call: TRBV9; cdr3_aa: CASSGRASGSAPSYNEQFF; cdr3_nt: TGTGCCAGCAGCGGTAGGGCTAGCGGGAGCGCCCCCTCCTACAATGAGCAGTTCTTC
d_call: .; j_call: TRBJ1-5; clone_size: .; v_call: TRBV9; cdr3_aa: CASSSREEGGQPQHF; cdr3_nt: TGTGCCAGCAGCTCCAGGGAGGAAGGTGGGCAGCCCCAGCATTTT
d_call: .; j_call: TRBJ2-3; clone_size: .; v_call: TRBV6-4; cdr3_aa: CASSVGTSSGSTQYF; cdr3_nt: TGTGCCAGCAGTGTTGGGACGTCGTCGGGTAGTACGCAGTATTTT
d_call: .; j_call: TRBJ1-4; clone_size: .; v_call: TRBV27; cdr3_aa: CASSSPRRGENNEKLFF; cdr3_nt: TGTGCCAGCAGTTCCCCGAGGAGAGGGGAGAATAATGAAAAACTGTTTTTT
d_call: .; j_call: TRBJ2-1; clone_size: .; v_call: TRBV27; cdr3_aa: CASSFFYSANADEQFF; cdr3_nt: TGTGCCAGCAGTTTCTTTTACAGCGCTAACGCCGATGAGCAGTTCTTC
d_call: .; j_call: TRBJ1-2; clone_size: .; v_call: TRBV13; cdr3_aa: CASSLMGANYGYTF; cdr3_nt: TGTGCCAGCAGCTTAATGGGAGCTAACTATGGCTACACCTTC
d_call: TRBD1; j_call: TRBJ2-7; clone_size: .; v_call: TRBV10-3; cdr3_aa: CAITGQGTGEQYF; cdr3_nt: TGTGCCATCACAGGACAGGGAACGGGCGAGCAGTACTTC
d_call: .; j_call: TRBJ2-7; clone_size: .; v_call: TRBV4-3; cdr3_aa: CASSQGRHGSYEQYF; cdr3_nt: TGCGCCAGCAGCCAAGGGCGCCACGGCTCCTACGAGCAGTACTTC
d_call: TRBD2; j_call: TRBJ2-1; clone_size: .; v_call: TRBV14; cdr3_aa: CASSPPSGRTYNEQFF; cdr3_nt: TGTGCCAGCAGCCCTCCTAGCGGGAGGACTTACAATGAGCAGTTCTTC
d_call: .; j_call: TRBJ1-1; clone_size: .; v_call: TRBV19; cdr3_aa: CASRQLANTEAFF; cdr3_nt: TGTGCCAGTCGACAGCTCGCGAACACTGAAGCTTTCTTT
d_call: .; j_call: TRBJ1-4; clone_size: few; v_call: TRBV28; cdr3_aa: CASSDPGLNEKLFF; cdr3_nt: TGTGCCAGCAGTGACCCGGGTTTAAACGAAAAACTGTTTTTT
d_call: .; j_call: TRBJ2-7; clone_size: .; v_call: TRBV19; cdr3_aa: CASSINGAHEQYF; cdr3_nt: TGTGCCAGTAGTATTAACGGGGCCCACGAGCAGTACTTC
d_call: TRBD1; j_call: TRBJ2-7; clone_size: .; v_call: TRBV6-5; cdr3_aa: CASMGQGYKEQYF; cdr3_nt: TGTGCCAGCATGGGACAGGGGTATAAGGAGCAGTACTTC
d_call: .; j_call: TRBJ2-7; clone_size: .; v_call: TRBV28; cdr3_aa: CASSEPHTLYEQYF; cdr3_nt: TGTGCCAGCAGCGAACCTCACACACTCTACGAGCAGTACTTC
d_call: TRBD2; j_call: TRBJ2-2; clone_size: .; v_call: TRBV2; cdr3_aa: CASSVLAGAPGELFF; cdr3_nt: TGTGCCAGCAGTGTGTTAGCGGGGGCTCCCGGGGAGCTGTTTTTT
d_call: .; j_call: TRBJ2-5; clone_size: .; v_call: TRBV6-1; cdr3_aa: CASRRGYQETQYF; cdr3_nt: TGTGCCAGCAGGAGGGGTTACCAAGAGACCCAGTACTTC
d_call: .; j_call: TRBJ1-3; clone_size: .; v_call: TRBV4-3; cdr3_aa: CASSQEVFSGNTIYF; cdr3_nt: TGCGCCAGCAGCCAAGAGGTATTCTCGGGAAACACCATATATTTT
d_call: .; j_call: TRBJ2-6; clone_size: .; v_call: TRBV9; cdr3_aa: CASSVTSGEGANVLTF; cdr3_nt: TGTGCCAGCAGCGTTACCAGCGGTGAGGGGGCCAACGTCCTGACTTTC
d_call: TRBD2; j_call: TRBJ2-7; clone_size: .; v_call: TRBV4-1; cdr3_aa: CASSHATSGSSYEQYF; cdr3_nt: TGCGCCAGCAGCCACGCTACTAGCGGGAGCTCCTACGAGCAGTACTTC
d_call: .; j_call: TRBJ2-3; clone_size: once; v_call: TRBV21-1; cdr3_aa: CASSPLVGPDTQYF; cdr3_nt: TGTGCCAGCAGTCCCCTGGTCGGTCCAGATACGCAGTATTTT
d_call: TRBD1; j_call: TRBJ1-1; clone_size: .; v_call: TRBV4-1; cdr3_aa: CASSQLDRVNTEAFF; cdr3_nt: TGCGCCAGCAGCCAACTTGACAGGGTGAACACTGAAGCTTTCTTT
d_call: .; j_call: TRBJ2-5; clone_size: .; v_call: TRBV7-7; cdr3_aa: CASSPNPKETQYF; cdr3_nt: TGTGCCAGCAGCCCCAATCCCAAAGAGACCCAGTACTTC
d_call: .; j_call: TRBJ2-1; clone_size: .; v_call: TRBV9; cdr3_aa: CASSPAGRSYNEQFF; cdr3_nt: TGTGCCAGCAGCCCGGCGGGACGATCCTACAATGAGCAGTTCTTC
d_call: .; j_call: TRBJ2-1; clone_size: .; v_call: TRBV27; cdr3_aa: CASSLGASYNEQFF; cdr3_nt: TGTGCCAGCAGTTTAGGGGCTAGCTACAATGAGCAGTTCTTC
d_call: .; j_call: TRBJ1-1; clone_size: .; v_call: TRBV6-5; cdr3_aa: CASSYSRVTEAFF; cdr3_nt: TGTGCCAGCAGTTACAGTCGCGTTACTGAAGCTTTCTTT
d_call: .; j_call: TRBJ1-1; clone_size: .; v_call: TRBV7-9; cdr3_aa: CASSPQGRSNTEAFF; cdr3_nt: TGTGCCAGCAGCCCCCAGGGACGGTCGAACACTGAAGCTTTCTTT
d_call: .; j_call: TRBJ2-3; clone_size: .; v_call: TRBV7-3; cdr3_aa: CASSAGILDTQYF; cdr3_nt: TGTGCCAGCAGCGCCGGGATCTTGGATACGCAGTATTTT
d_call: TRBD2; j_call: TRBJ2-7; clone_size: .; v_call: TRBV7-9; cdr3_aa: CASSLRSGGLPYEQYF; cdr3_nt: TGTGCCAGCAGCTTAAGGTCGGGGGGGCTACCCTACGAGCAGTACTTC
d_call: TRBD1; j_call: TRBJ2-7; clone_size: .; v_call: TRBV27; cdr3_aa: CASSFGRGLYEQYF; cdr3_nt: TGTGCCAGCAGTTTCGGCAGGGGGCTGTACGAGCAGTACTTC
d_call: TRBD2; j_call: TRBJ2-1; clone_size: .; v_call: TRBV7-9; cdr3_aa: CASSPPRTSGSAYNEQFF; cdr3_nt: TGTGCCAGCAGTCCGCCACGGACTAGCGGGAGCGCCTACAATGAGCAGTTCTTC
d_call: .; j_call: TRBJ1-1; clone_size: .; v_call: TRBV6-5; cdr3_aa: CASSLRKNTEAFF; cdr3_nt: TGTGCCAGCAGCCTTCGCAAAAACACTGAAGCTTTCTTT
d_call: .; j_call: TRBJ1-1; clone_size: .; v_call: TRBV7-8; cdr3_aa: CASIPKRRSGWDTEAFF; cdr3_nt: TGTGCCAGCATTCCGAAGCGAAGGAGTGGGTGGGACACTGAAGCTTTCTTT
d_call: TRBD1; j_call: TRBJ2-7; clone_size: .; v_call: TRBV29-1; cdr3_aa: CSVDQGASYEQYF; cdr3_nt: TGCAGCGTTGACCAGGGGGCTTCTTACGAGCAGTACTTC
d_call: TRBD2; j_call: TRBJ2-7; clone_size: .; v_call: TRBV6-5; cdr3_aa: CASSYGGEGLPEQYF; cdr3_nt: TGTGCCAGCAGTTACGGGGGGGAGGGCCTTCCCGAGCAGTACTTC
d_call: .; j_call: TRBJ2-7; clone_size: .; v_call: TRBV7-6; cdr3_aa: CASSSGSVVEQYF; cdr3_nt: TGTGCCAGCAGCTCCGGGAGCGTCGTCGAGCAGTACTTC
d_call: .; j_call: TRBJ2-5; clone_size: .; v_call: TRBV7-9; cdr3_aa: CASSSTQEQETQYF; cdr3_nt: TGTGCCAGCAGCTCAACTCAGGAACAAGAGACCCAGTACTTC
d_call: .; j_call: TRBJ2-2; clone_size: .; v_call: TRBV4-1; cdr3_aa: CASSQEHLTGELFF; cdr3_nt: TGCGCCAGCAGCCAAGAACACCTCACCGGGGAGCTGTTTTTT
d_call: .; j_call: TRBJ1-3; clone_size: .; v_call: TRBV27; cdr3_aa: CASSLAVGNTIYF; cdr3_nt: TGTGCCAGCAGTTTAGCAGTCGGAAACACCATATATTTT
d_call: .; j_call: TRBJ2-1; clone_size: .; v_call: TRBV5-4; cdr3_aa: CASSSLGSYNEQFF; cdr3_nt: TGTGCCAGCAGCTCCCTTGGCTCCTACAATGAGCAGTTCTTC
d_call: .; j_call: TRBJ2-7; clone_size: .; v_call: TRBV28; cdr3_aa: CASSFLAVDRLYEQYF; cdr3_nt: TGTGCCAGCAGTTTTCTGGCCGTCGACCGCCTCTACGAGCAGTACTTC
d_call: .; j_call: TRBJ2-6; clone_size: .; v_call: TRBV27; cdr3_aa: CASSLMGEGANVLTF; cdr3_nt: TGTGCCAGCAGTTTAATGGGGGAAGGGGCCAACGTCCTGACTTTC
d_call: .; j_call: TRBJ2-2; clone_size: .; v_call: TRBV29-1; cdr3_aa: CSVEVRQDNTGELFF; cdr3_nt: TGCAGCGTTGAAGTAAGGCAGGACAACACCGGGGAGCTGTTTTTT
d_call: .; j_call: TRBJ1-4; clone_size: .; v_call: TRBV6-4; cdr3_aa: CASSARGGATNEKLFF; cdr3_nt: TGTGCCAGCAGTGCCCGGGGCGGGGCAACTAATGAAAAACTGTTTTTT
d_call: .; j_call: TRBJ1-6; clone_size: .; v_call: TRBV27; cdr3_aa: CASSLGQGTGSPLHF; cdr3_nt: TGTGCCAGCAGTTTAGGTCAGGGCACCGGCTCACCCCTCCACTTT
d_call: .; j_call: TRBJ2-3; clone_size: .; v_call: TRBV7-3; cdr3_aa: CASSSARTNTDTQYF; cdr3_nt: TGTGCCAGCAGCTCCGCTAGGACCAACACAGATACGCAGTATTTT
d_call: TRBD1; j_call: TRBJ2-5; clone_size: .; v_call: TRBV6-6; cdr3_aa: CASKERQGAGETQYF; cdr3_nt: TGTGCCAGCAAGGAGCGACAGGGGGCTGGAGAGACCCAGTACTTC
d_call: .; j_call: TRBJ1-2; clone_size: .; v_call: TRBV5-1; cdr3_aa: CASSQNWEKGYGYTF; cdr3_nt: TGCGCCAGCAGCCAAAATTGGGAAAAAGGCTATGGCTACACCTTC
d_call: .; j_call: TRBJ2-7; clone_size: .; v_call: TRBV28; cdr3_aa: CASRGSSYEQYF; cdr3_nt: TGTGCCAGCAGAGGGAGCTCCTACGAGCAGTACTTC
d_call: .; j_call: TRBJ1-1; clone_size: .; v_call: TRBV30; cdr3_aa: CAWSVLQNTEAFF; cdr3_nt: TGTGCCTGGAGTGTACTGCAGAACACTGAAGCTTTCTTT